The 4 T cell receptor beta chains reported below all come from one sample, sequenced in a study of regulatory T cells in long-lasting Graves disease. Sample time point: newly diagnosed GD, antithyroid drugs for less than 3 months. Scientists built the TCR library using RNA that was extracted from PBMCs. The authors built TCR beta libraries using iRepertoire HTBI primers and Arm-PCR of CDR3 regions. Each CDR3 protein gets one entry after TCRdb re-called the multiplex PCR reads with MiXCR. The sample carries over 350,000 distinct CDR3 sequences, about 15% recorded once. In addition, the sample was reused for a study of T cells in Graves' hyperthyroidism and ophthalmopathy.

Specimen: peripheral blood mononuclear cells (PBMCs), collected at new diagnosis, from a patient treated with antithyroid drugs. These TCRs come from a woman between 45 and 60 years old with Graves disease.

This chain links TRBV5-1 with TRBJ2-1; TRBD1 is a possible D gene (6 bases). V lost 4 bases and J 5 bases, leaving 13 bases between the germline ends. Per germline, CDR1 SGHRS and CDR2 YFSETQ. CDR3 length: 14 residues. The CDR3 here is CASSIPTGHNEQFF. Written as DNA, the CDR3 is TGCGCCAGCAGCATCCCGACAGGACACAATGAGCAGTTCTTC. Drawing the rest from reference TRBV5-1 and TRBJ2-1, the complete variable domain is KAGVTQTPRYLIKTRGQQVTLSCSPISGHRSVSWYQQTPGQGLQFLFEYFSETQRNKGNFPGRFSGRQFSNSRSEMNVSTLELGDSALYLCASSIPTGHNEQFFGPGTRLTVL.

This clonotype was counted many times. The chain employs TRBV28 and TRBJ2-7; D call uncertain. Trimming took 2 bases from V and 7 from J, leaving 15 bases between them. Germline V lookup: CDR1 MDHEN, CDR2 SYDVKM. The CDR3 totals 14 residues. CDR3 residues: CASSLIVGRVEQYF. Written as DNA, the CDR3 is TGTGCCAGCAGTTTAATCGTCGGGCGAGTTGAGCAGTACTTC. The whole variable domain, filled in from reference TRBV28 and TRBJ2-7, reads DVKVTQSSRYLVKRTGEKVFLECVQDMDHENMFWYRQDPGLGLRLIYFSYDVKMKEKGDIPEGYSVSREKKERFSLILESASTNQTSMYLCASSLIVGRVEQYFGPGTRLTVT.

This clonotype was counted a few times. The J gene is TRBJ1-5, the V gene TRBV2, with D perhaps matching TRBD1 (5 bases). V was cut by 6 bases and J by 0 bases, with 12 bases left in between. This CDR3 has 15 amino acids. Germline V gene data show CDR1 as SNHLY and CDR2 as FYNNEI. The CDR3 loop reads CASSKQDYSNQPQHF. CDR3 nucleotides: TGTGCCAGCAGCAAACAGGATTATAGCAATCAGCCCCAGCATTTT.

The genes are TRBV30 and TRBJ2-7, with 8 bases lining up with TRBD1. Trimming at V came to 1 base and at J to 5 bases, leaving 7 bases not matched to a gene. Looked up from germline, CDR1 is GTSNPN and CDR2 is SVGIG (reference sequence). The CDR3 length is 14 residues. As DNA, the CDR3 is TGTGCCTGGAGTGCCGGGACAGGCTGGGACGAGCAGTACTTC. Encoded protein: CAWSAGTGWDEQYF.